The 17 T cell receptor beta chains reported below all come from one sample, sequenced in a study of T cell responses to AZD1222 COVID-19 vaccine. Profiling relied on immunoSEQ multiplex PCR, and the TCRdb table lists in-frame clones only, not all of them. The sample yields 140,000 to 150,000 clones, about 93% seen once. The material sequenced was peripheral blood, taken on day 0 of AZD1222 vaccination. These receptors originate from an adult in good health.

This chain connects TRBV27 to TRBJ2-2; 9 bases map to TRBD1. The CDR3 has 15 amino acids. Trimming took 2 bases from V and 6 from J; bases not matched to a gene: 4. The germline V gene has CDR1 MNHEY and CDR2 SMNVEV (reference sequence). The CDR3 here is CASSLPGQGPGELFF. CDR3 DNA sequence: TGTGCCAGCAGTTTACCGGGACAGGGCCCCGGGGAGCTGTTTTTT.

The chain has TRBV7-3 and TRBJ2-7; TRBD2 might be the D (6 bases). The CDR3 contains 17 residues. Germline CDR1 SGHTA, CDR2 FQGTGA. The germline V and J ends were trimmed by 4 bases and 0 bases, with 19 bases remaining between them. Here the CDR3 DNA reads TGTGCCAGCAGCTCCCGAGGGGCGGGACCCCTCTCCTACGAGCAGTACTTC. As protein: CASSSRGAGPLSYEQYF.

The rearrangement uses TRBV5-1 and TRBJ2-6, with D possibly being TRBD2 (5 bases). The CDR3 has 13 amino acids. The V end was cut by 7 bases, the J end by 0 bases, with 5 bases between. The germline CDR1 and CDR2 sequences are SGHRS and YFSETQ. The CDR3 region is CASRDSGANVLTF. For the CDR3, the DNA is TGCGCCAGCCGGGACTCTGGGGCCAACGTCCTGACTTTC.

This clone showed up just once. This chain connects TRBV5-1 to TRBJ2-7, with unresolved D. The CDR3 loop spans 14 amino acids. The ends were cut back, 3 bases at V and 0 bases at J, with 10 bases in the middle. Germline lookup yields CDR1 SGHRS and CDR2 YFSETQ. CDR3 loop: CASSSADDSYEQYF. CDR3 DNA: TGCGCCAGCAGCTCGGCGGATGACTCCTACGAGCAGTACTTC.

Only one count was recorded for this clone. The chain joins TRBV30 to TRBJ2-7; 7 bases match TRBD1. Germline lookup yields CDR1 GTSNPN and CDR2 SVGIG (reference sequence). The CDR3 consists of 13 residues. V lost 2 bases to trimming and J lost 2 bases; unmatched junction nucleotides: 3. The DNA for the CDR3 is TGTGCCTGGAGTCAGGGGGAAACCTACGAGCAGTACTTC. The encoded protein is CAWSQGETYEQYF.

This chain links TRBV6-1 with TRBJ1-2; no firm D call. V lost 2 bases and J 7 bases, leaving 14 bases between the germline ends. The CDR3 spans 14 residues. Germline V lookup: CDR1 MNHNS, CDR2 SASEGT. In DNA, the CDR3 is TGTGCCAGCAGTGAAAATGCTGGGGATGTTGGCTACACCTTC. This sequence encodes CASSENAGDVGYTF.

The chain uses TRBV27 and TRBJ1-5; D uncertain. Trimming took 2 bases from V and 3 from J, leaving 5 bases between them. Germline assignment: CDR1 MNHEY and CDR2 SMNVEV (reference sequence). The CDR3 is 13 amino acids. The CDR3 is CASSLGYNQPQHF. The CDR3 nucleotides are TGTGCCAGCAGTTTAGGGTACAATCAGCCCCAGCATTTT.

The chain is built from TRBV5-8 and TRBJ2-2; D is undetermined. V was pared by 4 bases and J by 4 bases, with 11 bases between. The CDR3 is made up of 14 amino acids. From germline, CDR1 is SGHTS and CDR2 YDEGEE. CDR3 amino acids: CASSRTLITGELFF. The CDR3 DNA reads as TGTGCCAGCAGCCGAACCCTTATCACCGGGGAGCTGTTTTTT.

As concerns this clone: In the same sample, other DNA sequences code for this CDR3. The chain combines TRBV5-1 with TRBJ2-1; 13 bases are a match to TRBD2. The CDR3 runs to 14 residues. Germline values: CDR1 SGHRS, CDR2 YFSETQ. The ends lost 4 bases at V and 10 bases at J; junction bases unmatched: 5. The CDR3 region has the DNA TGCGCCAGCAGCCCCGGACTAGCGGGAGTAGAGCAGTTCTTC. Translation: CASSPGLAGVEQFF. Looking up the rest from reference TRBV5-1 and TRBJ2-1 gives the full variable domain: KAGVTQTPRYLIKTRGQQVTLSCSPISGHRSVSWYQQTPGQGLQFLFEYFSETQRNKGNFPGRFSGRQFSNSRSEMNVSTLELGDSALYLCASSPGLAGVEQFFGPGTRLTVL.

The chain employs TRBV7-9 and TRBJ2-7; tentatively, D is TRBD1 (5 bases). Germline CDR1 SEHNR, CDR2 FQNEAQ (reference sequence). Trimming took 1 base from V and 5 from J, leaving 15 bases between them. The CDR3 runs 15 residues. The CDR3 reads CASSLGLGVRDEQYF. CDR3 DNA sequence: TGTGCCAGCAGCTTAGGGCTAGGGGTACGGGACGAGCAGTACTTC.

The chain recombines TRBV30 with TRBJ1-6; no clear D gene. V was clipped by 0 bases and J by 10 bases, with 10 bases between them. The CDR3 has 13 amino acids. Germline CDR1 reads GTSNPN; CDR2 reads SVGIG (reference sequence). CDR3: CAWSVRGESPLHF. CDR3 nucleotide sequence: TGTGCCTGGAGTGTACGGGGAGAGTCACCCCTCCACTTT.

The chain is built from TRBV30 and TRBJ1-1; the D gene is possibly TRBD1 (5 bases). Deletions cut 4 bases from V and 3 bases from J, with 15 bases between. The CDR3 is 14 amino acids. CDR1 is GTSNPN, CDR2 SVGIG, per germline (reference sequence). The CDR3 nucleotides are TGTGCCTGGAAACTTACAGGTGGGGACACTGAAGCTTTCTTT. Protein: CAWKLTGGDTEAFF.

This chain joins TRBV11-2 and TRBJ2-3; D remains ambiguous. This CDR3 comprises 14 residues. Trimming took off 0 bases at V and 4 bases at J, with 8 bases between the two ends. Germline-derived CDR1 and CDR2 are SGHAT and FQNNGV. In DNA form, the CDR3 reads TGTGCCAGCAGCTTAGATTCCCAGTCAGATACGCAGTATTTT. It translates to CASSLDSQSDTQYF.

The chain has TRBV4-2 and TRBJ1-1, with D maybe TRBD1 (5 bases). This CDR3 spans 13 amino acids. Per the germline V gene, CDR1 is LGHNA and CDR2 is YNFKEQ. The V end was cut by 4 bases, the J end by 3 bases, with 9 bases between. The CDR3 DNA reads TGTGCCAGCAGCCCCAGGGCGGACACTGAAGCTTTCTTT. It specifies CASSPRADTEAFF.

The V and J genes are TRBV19 and TRBJ2-1, with D maybe TRBD2 (6 bases). Germline V gene lookup returns CDR1 LNHDA and CDR2 SQIVND (reference sequence). The CDR3 totals 16 residues. V dropped 3 bases and J dropped 1 base, with 13 bases sitting between them. The CDR3 spells CASSILGSRSYNEQFF. In DNA form, the CDR3 reads TGTGCCAGTAGTATTCTCGGGAGTAGGTCCTACAATGAGCAGTTCTTC.

This chain joins TRBV4-1 and TRBJ1-2; 9 bases line up with TRBD1. Germline CDR1 MGHRA, CDR2 YSYEKL. V trimming: 0 bases; J trimming: 2 bases; junction bases outside the gene matches: 1. The CDR3 spans 15 residues. The CDR3 DNA follows: TGCGCCAGCAGCCAAGATGGGACAGGGAACTATGGCTACACCTTC. Translation: CASSQDGTGNYGYTF.

The chain is built from TRBV19 and TRBJ2-7; TRBD2 aligns across 11 bases. Germline-derived CDR1 and CDR2 are LNHDA and SQIVND (reference sequence). CDR3 length: 15 amino acids. V shed 5 bases, J shed 6 bases, and the junction held 9 bases outside the gene matches. The CDR3 loop is CASSFTGTSGPEQYF. CDR3 coding DNA: TGTGCCAGTAGTTTCACCGGGACTAGCGGTCCCGAGCAGTACTTC. The full variable domain, in which reference TRBV19 and TRBJ2-7 provide the parts outside the CDR3, is DGGITQSPKYLFRKEGQNVTLSCEQNLNHDAMYWYRQDPGQGLRLIYYSQIVNDFQKGDIAEGYSVSREKKESFPLTVTSAQKNPTAFYLCASSFTGTSGPEQYFGPGTRLTVT.